The source of this T cell receptor (beta chain) is a study of post-analysis software for immune sequencing data. Study in general: Several disease courses (relapsing-remitting, secondary progressive and progressive-relapsing) of multiple sclerosis were included.

Regarding the study as a whole: For normalized Chao1 diversity, multiple sclerosis patients scored significantly lower than controls did. Five or six TRBV segments, TRBV5-6, TRBV5-1 and TRBV20-1 among them, were found more frequent in patients than controls.

Trimming pared 3 bases from V and 13 bases from J, leaving 11 bases between. This CDR3 contains 12 residues. The germline CDR1 and CDR2 sequences are SGHRS and YFSETQ. To note about this clonotype: Its target is not known.

Built from TCR beta cDNA, the libraries had unique molecular identifiers in them. Each batch of about 0.85 to 10 million T cells produced 500,000 to 550,000 cDNA molecules. TCRdb called the PCR reads again in MiXCR, with one record for every CDR3 protein. This table holds about 680,000 distinct CDR3 sequences, approximately 60% found once. Sequenced: blood. The V call is TRBV5-1, the J call TRBJ1-6, with D maybe TRBD1 (5 bases). This clonotype was obtained from a girl aged 2 to 10 with multiple sclerosis. The DNA for the CDR3 is TGCGCCAGCAGCTCGGGACGTGCCCCCCTCCACTTT. Encoded protein: CASSSGRAPLHF. The variable domain in full, with the rest retrieved from reference TRBV5-1 and TRBJ1-6, is KAGVTQTPRYLIKTRGQQVTLSCSPISGHRSVSWYQQTPGQGLQFLFEYFSETQRNKGNFPGRFSGRQFSNSRSEMNVSTLELGDSALYLCASSSGRAPLHFGNGTRLTVT.